This T cell receptor (beta chain) was obtained from a study of blood T cell repertoires in COVID-19. Study background: The cDNA or gDNA used as material had been derived from T cells, B-cell-depleted T cells, or PBMCs.

Those who participated ranged in age from roughly 18 to 90 years and resided in 20 to 30 US areas. Up to 2 weeks before entering the study, exposed participants had met a COVID-19 case. Profiled with immunoSEQ multiplex PCR; TCRdb holds only in-frame clones, not every one. The sample records 320,000 or so clones, 85% being singletons. Germline CDR1 reads KGHSH; CDR2 reads LQKENI. The CDR3 extends over 20 amino acids. V was clipped by 0 bases and J by 9 bases; unmatched bases: 21. The chain links TRBV18 to TRBJ2-1, with 9 bases matching TRBD2. This clonotype was obtained from a woman aged 30 to 39 who had been exposed to COVID-19. Material: PBMCs or T cells enriched from blood (not recorded which). The CDR3 nucleotides read TGTGCCAGCTCACCACCCCTAAGGGCGGGAGGGACCCACAATTTCGGTGAGCAGTTCTTC. Amino acid sequence: CASSPPLRAGGTHNFGEQFF.